The 7 T cell receptor beta chains below were found in one sample sequenced in a study of OX40 agonist ivuxolimab in advanced cancers. Clones were sequenced by immunoSEQ multiplex PCR, and TCRdb holds only the in-frame ones, with some missing. The sample holds some 100,000 clones; 75% to 95% are singletons and the top ten take 0.31%. This sample comprised CD4+ or CD8+ T cells sorted from blood, obtained in a trial of the OX40 agonist ivuxolimab. All receptors come from an adult with an advanced solid tumor such as melanoma, head and neck, liver or kidney cancer.

The chain recombines TRBV19 with TRBJ2-1; 7 positions match TRBD1. CDR3 length: 17 residues. With V trimmed by 5 bases and J by 0 bases, 10 bases remained unmatched. In germline, CDR1 is LNHDA, CDR2 SQIVND (reference sequence). The CDR3 nucleotides read TGTGCCAGTAGTCAAGACAGGGCATCCACCTCCTACAATGAGCAGTTCTTC. Protein: CASSQDRASTSYNEQFF. The whole variable domain, filled in from reference TRBV19 and TRBJ2-1, reads DGGITQSPKYLFRKEGQNVTLSCEQNLNHDAMYWYRQDPGQGLRLIYYSQIVNDFQKGDIAEGYSVSREKKESFPLTVTSAQKNPTAFYLCASSQDRASTSYNEQFFGPGTRLTVL.

CDR3 nucleotide sequence: TGTGCCAGCAGCAGAGGACTTAATTACAAAGAGACCCAGTACTTC. This translates into CASSRGLNYKETQYF. The genes are TRBV6-5 and TRBJ2-5; tentative D call: TRBD2 (5 bases). This CDR3 is built from 15 residues. Germline V gene sequence: CDR1 MNHEY, CDR2 SVGAGI. V gave up 6 bases and J gave up 3 bases, with 17 bases separating them.

The gene calls are TRBV13 and TRBJ1-2, with 7 bases aligning to TRBD1. Looked up from germline, CDR1 is PRHDT and CDR2 is FYEKMQ (reference sequence). This CDR3 has 16 amino acids. J gave up 4 bases and V 2 bases, and 10 bases lay outside the gene matches. CDR3 in DNA: TGTGCCAGCAGCTTAAGGGGTAGGGGACAGAGCTATGGCTACACCTTC. This sequence encodes CASSLRGRGQSYGYTF. The full variable domain, completed using reference TRBV13 and TRBJ1-2, is AAGVIQSPRHLIKEKRETATLKCYPIPRHDTVYWYQQGPGQDPQFLISFYEKMQSDKGSIPDRFSAQQFSDYHSELNMSSLELGDSALYFCASSLRGRGQSYGYTFGSGTRLTVV.

This chain joins TRBV10-3 and TRBJ2-7, with D maybe TRBD2 (6 bases). Germline V gene data show CDR1 as ENHRY and CDR2 as SYGVKD. This CDR3 spans 13 amino acids. Trimming cost V 7 bases and J 7 bases, with 17 bases left between them. DNA of the CDR3: TGTGCCATCAAGGAGGCTCCCCGGGGGGAGCAGTACTTC. Protein product: CAIKEAPRGEQYF.

The sample holds a few counts of this clone. V is TRBV5-1 and J is TRBJ2-5; 13 nucleotides match TRBD2. After removal of 1 base from V and 4 bases from J, the junction contained 4 bases not matched to a gene. The germline V gene has CDR1 SGHRS and CDR2 YFSETQ. The CDR3 contains 16 residues. The chain's CDR3 is CASSLRTSGSRETQYF. The CDR3 nucleotides are TGCGCCAGCAGCTTGAGGACTAGCGGGAGTCGAGAGACCCAGTACTTC.

The chain couples TRBV7-3 to TRBJ2-3; the match to TRBD2 covers 10 bases. V lost 2 bases, J lost 2 bases, and 10 bases stayed unmatched. Germline-derived CDR1 and CDR2 are SGHTA and FQGTGA. The CDR3 is 18 amino acids. The CDR3 bases are TGTGCCAGCAGCTTAGCTGCGAAGCGGGAGGGGATCACAGATACGCAGTATTTT. This gives the protein CASSLAAKREGITDTQYF.

The V gene is TRBV15, the J gene TRBJ1-1; TRBD1 is a possible D gene (5 bases). The CDR3 is 14 amino acids. Looked up from germline, CDR1 is LNHNV and CDR2 is YYDKDF (reference sequence). The ends were cut back, 5 bases at V and 6 bases at J, with 16 bases in the middle. DNA for the CDR3: TGTGCCACCAGCGGTGGACATCTCGGCGCTGAAGCTTTCTTT. This gives the protein CATSGGHLGAEAFF.